These 6 T cell receptor beta chains were all obtained from the same sample, sequenced in a study of blood T cell repertoires in COVID-19. This table comes from immunoSEQ multiplex PCR, and its TCRdb copy is limited to in-frame clones, with some not included. The sample consists of around 150,000 clones, 80% to 85% of them appearing once. Material for sequencing was peripheral blood. All receptors derive from a woman in her sixties with acute or convalescent COVID-19.

V is TRBV7-2 and J is TRBJ2-1; D remains unclear. The CDR3 has 15 residues. Germline CDR1 reads SGHTA; CDR2 reads FQGNSA. The V end was cut by 1 base, the J end by 12 bases, with 19 bases between. The CDR3 nucleotides are TGTGCCAGCAGCTTAGGGCGGCTGGCCGGGTCTAGGCAGTTCTTC. Its translation is CASSLGRLAGSRQFF.

The V call is TRBV5-6, the J call TRBJ1-2; 8 bases align to TRBD1. Looked up from germline, CDR1 is SGHDT and CDR2 is YYEEEE. Trimming removed 3 bases from V and 4 bases from J; junction bases left unmatched: 8. The CDR3 consists of 15 residues. The CDR3 sequence is CASSSPQGVAYGYTF. The CDR3, as DNA: TGTGCCAGCAGCTCCCCACAGGGGGTGGCCTATGGCTACACCTTC.

This clone occurred once. The V and J genes are TRBV19 and TRBJ2-3; perhaps TRBD1 as D (6 bases). The CDR3 contains 15 residues. V was clipped by 3 bases and J by 2 bases, with 12 bases between them. Looked up from germline, CDR1 is LNHDA and CDR2 is SQIVND (reference sequence). The CDR3 DNA reads TGTGCCAGTAGTATCGGGAACAGGGCCACAGATACGCAGTATTTT. Translating it yields CASSIGNRATDTQYF.

The CDR3: CASSQDHAGGQPQHF. CDR3 DNA sequence: TGTGCCAGCAGCCAAGATCACGCGGGGGGTCAGCCCCAGCATTTT. The chain has TRBV3-1 (or the pseudogene TRBV3-2) and TRBJ1-5, with D tentatively TRBD1 (5 bases). The CDR3 is made up of 15 amino acids. From germline, CDR1 is LGHDT and CDR2 YNNKEL (reference sequence). Trimming shortened V by 0 bases and J by 6 bases, and 12 bases separated the two germline ends.

This clone was found once. The chain joins TRBV21-1 to TRBJ2-7; the table calls TRBD2, which could not be checked here. TRBV21-1 is a pseudogene locus. CDR3 length: 18 amino acids. The CDR3 coding sequence is TGTGCCAGCAGCAAAGAGTTTAATAGGACTAGCGGATGGTACGAGCAGTACTTC. Amino acid sequence: CASSKEFNRTSGWYEQYF.

The chain is built from TRBV24-1 and TRBJ1-5; possible D gene TRBD1, 5 bases. The CDR3 is 14 residues long. Germline CDR1 and CDR2: KGHDR and SFDVKD. V lost 7 bases, J lost 4 bases, and 13 bases lay in between. CDR3 bases: TGTGCCACCAGCCGGGGGGGATCGAATCAGCCCCAGCATTTT. This encodes CATSRGGSNQPQHF.